This T cell receptor beta chain appears in the sequencing data of a study of PD-L1 blockade in urothelial cancer. This CDR3 contains 16 residues. Germline V gives CDR1 SGHTA, CDR2 FQGNSA. Trimming pared 1 base from V and 2 bases from J, leaving 14 bases between. Using immunoSEQ multiplex PCR, the repertoire was profiled, and TCRdb retains in-frame clones only, with some absent. The sample contains approximately 65,000 clones, roughly nine tenths of which appear only once. The sequences come from PBMCs, collected around atezolizumab (anti-PD-L1) treatment. This chain connects TRBV7-2 to TRBJ1-1; no clear D. The receptor comes from a man aged 55 to 70 with urothelial cancer. The CDR3 sequence is CASSLVIKSGNTEAFF. The CDR3 coding sequence is TGTGCCAGCAGCTTAGTAATTAAGTCCGGTAACACTGAAGCTTTCTTT.